Below, 20 T cell receptor beta chains from the same sample are listed, as sequenced in a study of blood T cell repertoires in COVID-19. Only in-frame clones appear in the TCRdb table, and some are missing; sequencing was by immunoSEQ multiplex PCR. The sample records a few hundred thousand clones, roughly 85% being singletons. Specimen: PBMCs or T cells enriched from blood (not recorded which). These receptors were taken from a middle-aged woman with acute COVID-19.

The chain is built from TRBV29-1 and TRBJ2-7; 12 bases line up with TRBD1. This CDR3 spans 14 amino acids. Per the germline V gene, CDR1 is SQVTM and CDR2 is ANQGSEA. Trimming took 5 bases from V and 4 from J; bases not matched to a gene: 6. The CDR3: CSVSGTGGRYEQYF. The DNA for the CDR3 is TGCAGCGTTTCCGGGACAGGGGGCAGGTACGAGCAGTACTTC.

This chain uses TRBV11-2 with TRBJ2-7, with 10 bases lining up with TRBD2. The germline V gene encodes CDR1 SGHAT and CDR2 FQNNGV. With V trimmed by 4 bases and J by 6 bases, 6 bases remained unmatched. This CDR3 is 14 amino acids long. This CDR3 is CASSSLAGVSEQYF. CDR3 nucleotide sequence: TGTGCCAGCAGCTCCCTAGCGGGAGTGAGCGAGCAGTACTTC.

Only one count was recorded for this clone. V is TRBV24-1 and J is TRBJ1-3; 10 bases line up with TRBD1. The CDR3 consists of 17 residues. Germline loops: CDR1 KGHDR, CDR2 SFDVKD. The V segment lost 4 bases and the J segment 4 bases; nucleotides outside the gene matches: 9. This chain's CDR3 is CATSDPSGTGAGNTIYF. Here the CDR3 DNA reads TGTGCCACCAGTGACCCCTCCGGGACAGGGGCGGGAAACACCATATATTTT.

The J gene is TRBJ2-7, the V gene TRBV6-5; 8 nucleotides agree with TRBD2. CDR3 length: 13 residues. CDR1 is MNHEY, CDR2 SVGAGI, per germline. Losses at the gene ends were 8 bases for V and 3 bases for J; bases not matched to a gene: 6. CDR3 region: CASREGQYYEQYF. The CDR3 DNA reads as TGTGCCAGCCGGGAGGGCCAATACTACGAGCAGTACTTC.

This rearrangement joins TRBV12-5 to TRBJ2-1; TRBD2 matches at 8 bases. Germline V gene sequence: CDR1 LGHNT, CDR2 FRNRAP. The CDR3 contains 16 residues. The V and J ends lost 1 base and 7 bases, in that order; junction bases with no gene match: 9. The CDR3 coding sequence is TGTGCTAGTGGTTTGGCAAAGACGGGAGGGCAGAATGAGCAGTTCTTC. Translation: CASGLAKTGGQNEQFF.

This chain connects TRBV27 to TRBJ2-1; TRBD2 matches at 7 bases. Germline CDR1 MNHEY, CDR2 SMNVEV (reference sequence). Unmatched junction bases numbered 3, after V lost 4 bases and J lost 0 bases. This CDR3 is built from 15 residues. The CDR3 is CASSSGRTSYNEQFF. The CDR3 coding sequence is TGTGCCAGCAGTTCCGGGAGGACCTCCTACAATGAGCAGTTCTTC.

This clone was seen only once. This chain links TRBV7-5 with TRBJ2-7; TRBD2, the D gene given by the table, was not confirmed from the DNA. TRBV7-5 is annotated as a pseudogene. The CDR3 is 14 amino acids. The CDR3 here is CVPVGWRENHEQYF. DNA for the CDR3: TGTGTCCCGGTTGGATGGCGGGAGAACCACGAGCAGTACTTC.

The genes are TRBV7-8 and TRBJ2-7; D unclear. The germline V gene encodes CDR1 SGHVS and CDR2 FQNEAQ. Trimming took off 1 base at V and 5 bases at J, with 15 bases between the two ends. This CDR3 comprises 15 residues. The CDR3: CASSLVRVTLNEQYF. Here the CDR3 DNA reads TGTGCCAGCAGCTTAGTTCGAGTCACCCTCAACGAGCAGTACTTC. The full variable domain, completed using reference TRBV7-8 and TRBJ2-7, is GAGVSQSPRYKVAKRGQDVALRCDPISGHVSLFWYQQALGQGPEFLTYFQNEAQLDKSGLPSDRFFAERPEGSVSTLKIQRTQQEDSAVYLCASSLVRVTLNEQYFGPGTRLTVT.

The CDR3 nucleotides read TGTGCCAGCAGTTGGGGCCAGCCTAGGACTGAAGCTTTCTTT. Amino acid sequence: CASSWGQPRTEAFF. The chain combines TRBV27 with TRBJ1-1, with D possibly matching TRBD1 (5 bases). Trimming removed 4 bases at V and 5 bases at J, with 14 bases between. The germline CDR1 and CDR2 sequences are MNHEY and SMNVEV (reference sequence). There are 14 residues in the CDR3.

The genes are TRBV7-6 and TRBJ1-5; D is unclear. Germline assignment: CDR1 SGHVS and CDR2 FNYEAQ. Between the trimmed V and J ends, which lost 2 bases and 9 bases, there was a span of 11 bases. The CDR3 sequence is 13 residues long. In DNA, the CDR3 is TGTGCCAGCAGCTTACATGACCGGGGGCCCCAGCATTTT. Protein sequence: CASSLHDRGPQHF. The full variable domain, with the rest looked up from reference TRBV7-6 and TRBJ1-5, is GAGVSQSPRYKVTKRGQDVALRCDPISGHVSLYWYRQALGQGPEFLTYFNYEAQQDKSGLPNDRFSAERPEGSISTLTIQRTEQRDSAMYRCASSLHDRGPQHFGDGTRLSIL.

This rearrangement joins TRBV19 to TRBJ2-7; TRBD2 is a possible D gene (5 bases). This CDR3 has 12 residues. Trimming cost V 1 base and J 4 bases, with 5 bases left between them. Germline V gives CDR1 LNHDA, CDR2 SQIVND (reference sequence). The chain's CDR3 is CASSIGGYEQYF. CDR3 nucleotides: TGTGCCAGTAGTATAGGCGGGTACGAGCAGTACTTC.

This chain joins TRBV7-9 and TRBJ2-7; unclear D gene. This CDR3 is 10 amino acids long. V was shortened by 8 bases and J by 4 bases, with 6 bases between the two germline ends. The germline V gene has CDR1 SEHNR and CDR2 FQNEAQ (reference sequence). CDR3 in DNA: TGTGCCAGCGGTCTATACGAGCAGTACTTC. Encoded protein: CASGLYEQYF.

This sequence joins TRBV19 and TRBJ1-1, with D possibly being TRBD1 (5 bases). This CDR3 has 14 residues. Germline-derived CDR1 and CDR2 are LNHDA and SQIVND (reference sequence). Between the trimmed V and J ends, which lost 5 bases and 1 base, there was a span of 11 bases. CDR3 sequence (DNA): TGTGCCAGTAGTGTGATAGGACAGAACACTGAAGCTTTCTTT. It specifies CASSVIGQNTEAFF.

The chain carries TRBV7-3 and TRBJ2-2; a possible D gene is TRBD1 (5 bases). Germline CDR1 reads SGHTA; CDR2 reads FQGTGA. The CDR3 covers 17 residues. V lost 5 bases, J lost 1 base, and 17 bases lay in between. CDR3 region: CASSLLPLTVNTGELFF. The CDR3 DNA sequence: TGTGCCAGCAGCCTACTGCCTTTGACAGTGAACACCGGGGAGCTGTTTTTT.

With regard to this clone: The same CDR3 arises from other DNA sequences in this sample as well. V gene TRBV5-1 combines with J gene TRBJ1-1; D is ambiguous. This CDR3 has 11 residues. V was trimmed by 4 bases and J by 1 base, leaving 2 bases between them. Germline lookup yields CDR1 SGHRS and CDR2 YFSETQ. Written as DNA, the CDR3 is TGCGCCAGCAGCCAGAACACTGAAGCTTTCTTT. It is translated as CASSQNTEAFF.

This clone was seen just once. The chain has TRBV15 and TRBJ2-1, with D possibly matching TRBD1 (6 bases). Germline CDR1 and CDR2: LNHNV and YYDKDF (reference sequence). The CDR3 spans 20 residues. Trimming took off 0 bases at V and 2 bases at J, with 23 bases between the two ends. The DNA for the CDR3 is TGTGCCACCAGCAGAGAAGGTACAGGGACGTCGAGTAGGACCTACAATGAGCAGTTCTTC. It is translated as CATSREGTGTSSRTYNEQFF.

The V call is TRBV19, the J call TRBJ1-5, with unresolved D. This CDR3 comprises 15 residues. Germline assignment: CDR1 LNHDA and CDR2 SQIVND (reference sequence). With 3 bases removed from V and 5 bases from J, the gap between germline ends came to 14 bases. CDR3 coding DNA: TGTGCCAGTAGTATTGGATGGGCCGAACATCAGCCCCAGCATTTT. This translates into CASSIGWAEHQPQHF.

The chain employs TRBV7-9 and TRBJ1-1; D is undetermined. The CDR3 totals 15 residues. Germline CDR1 is SEHNR and CDR2 is FQNEAQ (reference sequence). V gave up 5 bases and J gave up 1 base, with 14 bases separating them. In DNA form, the CDR3 reads TGTGCCAGCAGCCCGAGTAGGGCGGGGAACACTGAAGCTTTCTTT. Residues: CASSPSRAGNTEAFF.

This rearrangement joins TRBV5-1 to TRBJ2-3, with a tentative D call TRBD2 (6 bases). The CDR3 consists of 14 residues. Between the trimmed V and J ends, which lost 0 bases and 4 bases, there was a span of 9 bases. Germline lookup yields CDR1 SGHRS and CDR2 YFSETQ. As DNA, the CDR3 is TGCGCCAGCAGCTTGGGGGGAGGCCCAGATACGCAGTATTTT. Translation: CASSLGGGPDTQYF.

This sequence joins TRBV12-5 and TRBJ1-5; D unresolved. This CDR3 region has 16 residues. V lost 0 bases to trimming and J lost 3 bases, with 12 bases between them. Germline CDR1 reads LGHNT; CDR2 reads FRNRAP. In DNA, the CDR3 is TGTGCTAGTGGTTTGGTGGCGGGGAGGACCAATCAGCCCCAGCATTTT. Its protein product is CASGLVAGRTNQPQHF. Full variable domain (remainder filled in from reference TRBV12-5 and TRBJ1-5): DARVTQTPRHKVTEMGQEVTMRCQPILGHNTVFWYRQTMMQGLELLAYFRNRAPLDDSGMPKDRFSAEMPDATLATLKIQPSEPRDSAVYFCASGLVAGRTNQPQHFGDGTRLSIL.